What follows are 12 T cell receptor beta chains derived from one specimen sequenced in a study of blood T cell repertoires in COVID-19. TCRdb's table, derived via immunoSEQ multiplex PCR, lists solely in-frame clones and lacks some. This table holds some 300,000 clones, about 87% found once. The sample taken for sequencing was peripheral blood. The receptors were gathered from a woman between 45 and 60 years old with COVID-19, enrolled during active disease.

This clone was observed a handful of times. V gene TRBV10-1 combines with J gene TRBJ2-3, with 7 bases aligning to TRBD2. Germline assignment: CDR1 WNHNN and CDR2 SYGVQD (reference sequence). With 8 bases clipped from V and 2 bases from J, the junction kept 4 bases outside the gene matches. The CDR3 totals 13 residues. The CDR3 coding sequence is TGCGCCAGCGGACGGGAGGCCACAGATACGCAGTATTTT. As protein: CASGREATDTQYF.

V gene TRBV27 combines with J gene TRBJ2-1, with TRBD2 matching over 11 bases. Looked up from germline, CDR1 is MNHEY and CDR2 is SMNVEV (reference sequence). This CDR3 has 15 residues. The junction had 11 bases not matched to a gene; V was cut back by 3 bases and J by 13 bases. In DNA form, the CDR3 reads TGTGCCAGCAGTTTCGGGCAAATAGCGGGAGGGCCTCAGTTCTTC. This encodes CASSFGQIAGGPQFF.

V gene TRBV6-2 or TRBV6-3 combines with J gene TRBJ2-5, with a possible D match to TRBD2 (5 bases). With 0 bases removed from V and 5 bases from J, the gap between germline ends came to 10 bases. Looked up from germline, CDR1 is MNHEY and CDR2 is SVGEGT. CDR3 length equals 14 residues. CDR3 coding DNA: TGTGCCAGCAGTTACTCCGGGGTATTGGAGACCCAGTACTTC. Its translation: CASSYSGVLETQYF.

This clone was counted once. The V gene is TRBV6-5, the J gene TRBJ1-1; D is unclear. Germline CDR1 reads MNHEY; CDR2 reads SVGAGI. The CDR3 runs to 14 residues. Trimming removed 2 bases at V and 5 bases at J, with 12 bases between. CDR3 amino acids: CASSYAGPGTEAFF. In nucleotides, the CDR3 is TGTGCCAGCAGTTACGCTGGGCCGGGGACTGAAGCTTTCTTT.

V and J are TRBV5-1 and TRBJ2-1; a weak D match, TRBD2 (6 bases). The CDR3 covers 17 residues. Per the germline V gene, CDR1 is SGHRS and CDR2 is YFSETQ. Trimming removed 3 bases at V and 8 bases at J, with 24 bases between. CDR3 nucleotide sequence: TGCGCCAGCAGCTGGCAGGTAGCGGAAACGGCCGTCCATGAGCAGTTCTTC. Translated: CASSWQVAETAVHEQFF.

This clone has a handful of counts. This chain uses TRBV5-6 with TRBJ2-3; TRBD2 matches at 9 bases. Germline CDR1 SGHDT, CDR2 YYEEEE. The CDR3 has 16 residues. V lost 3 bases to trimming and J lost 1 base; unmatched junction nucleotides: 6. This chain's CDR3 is CASSSVAGVGTDTQYF. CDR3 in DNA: TGTGCCAGCAGCTCGGTAGCGGGAGTCGGCACAGATACGCAGTATTTT.

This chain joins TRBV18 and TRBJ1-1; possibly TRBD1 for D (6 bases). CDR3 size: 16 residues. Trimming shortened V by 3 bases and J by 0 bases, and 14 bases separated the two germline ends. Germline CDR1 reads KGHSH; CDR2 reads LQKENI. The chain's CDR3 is CASSPLGQTMNTEAFF. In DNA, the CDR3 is TGTGCCAGCTCACCCTTGGGACAAACCATGAACACTGAAGCTTTCTTT.

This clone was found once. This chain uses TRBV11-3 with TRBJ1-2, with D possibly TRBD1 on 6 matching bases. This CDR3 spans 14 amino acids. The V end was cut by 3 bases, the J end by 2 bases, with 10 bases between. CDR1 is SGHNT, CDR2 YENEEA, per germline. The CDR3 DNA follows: TGTGCCAGCAGCTTCAGGGGAGGGAACTATGGCTACACCTTC. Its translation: CASSFRGGNYGYTF.

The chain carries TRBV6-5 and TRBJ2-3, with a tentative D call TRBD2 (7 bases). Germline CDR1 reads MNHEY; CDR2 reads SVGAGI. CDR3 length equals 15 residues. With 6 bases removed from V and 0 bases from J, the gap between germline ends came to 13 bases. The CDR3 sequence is CASSGGGGSTDTQYF. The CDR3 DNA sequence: TGTGCCAGCAGCGGAGGGGGGGGGAGCACAGATACGCAGTATTTT.

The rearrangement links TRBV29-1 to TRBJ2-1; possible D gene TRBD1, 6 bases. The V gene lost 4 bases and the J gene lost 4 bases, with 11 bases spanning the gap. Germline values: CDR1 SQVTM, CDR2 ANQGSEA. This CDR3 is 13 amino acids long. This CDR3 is CSVVGQSYNEQFF. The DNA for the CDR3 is TGCAGCGTTGTAGGACAGTCATACAATGAGCAGTTCTTC.

This chain's CDR3 is CASSYRTSGGYEQYF. The CDR3, as DNA: TGTGCCAGCAGTTATAGGACTAGCGGGGGTTATGAGCAGTACTTC. V and J are TRBV6-2 or TRBV6-3 and TRBJ2-7, with 13 nucleotides matching TRBD2. This CDR3 region has 15 residues. V was pared by 3 bases and J by 7 bases, with 6 bases of the junction left unmatched. In germline, CDR1 is MNHEY, CDR2 SVGEGT.

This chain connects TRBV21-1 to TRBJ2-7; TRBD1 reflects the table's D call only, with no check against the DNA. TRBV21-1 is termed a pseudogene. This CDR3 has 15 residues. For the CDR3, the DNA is TGTGCCAGCAGCAAAGAGGACACAGGGTCAGGCGAGCAGTACTTC. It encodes CASSKEDTGSGEQYF.